Listed below are T cell receptor beta chains from one sample, sequenced in a study of T cell clonotyping in hematopoietic cell transplantation. The table came from immunoSEQ multiplex PCR; TCRdb's copy has only in-frame clones and leaves some out. The sample consists of 45,000 or so clones, roughly 80% of them appearing once. Material: peripheral blood mononuclear cells, obtained before stem cell transplant. The source is a man in his 60s with myelodysplastic syndrome. Some clones in this sample may be carry-over from other donors' samples. Each CDR3 is given with its conserved first and last residue. D genes are given only for firm matches. The size of a clone is reported for some rows only, either as once, few or many, or as a class for expanded clones.

CDR3	DNA	D	size	V	J	length
CASSPLIGNTIYF	TGTGCCAGCAGTCCTCTTATCGGAAACACCATATATTTT	-	-	TRBV27	TRBJ1-3	13
CASSLEGGQPQHF	TGTGCCAGCAGCTTGGAGGGGGGTCAGCCCCAGCATTTT	-	-	TRBV5-8	TRBJ1-5	13
CASSETGITGQYF	TGTGCCAGCAGCGAGACAGGTATTACGGGGCAGTACTTC	-	-	TRBV28	TRBJ2-7	13
CASSIVSGTRRTGELFF	TGTGCCAGTAGTATCGTCTCCGGGACTCGAAGAACCGGGGAGCTGTTTTTT	-	-	TRBV19	TRBJ2-2	17
CAIRLDREQYF	TGTGCCATCAGACTTGACAGGGAGCAGTACTTC	-	-	TRBV10-3	TRBJ2-7	11
CASSYGPGALGQETQYF	TGTGCCAGCAGCTACGGCCCGGGGGCCTTGGGGCAAGAGACCCAGTACTTC	-	-	TRBV2	TRBJ2-5	17
CASSGSDYGYTF	TGTGCCAGCAGCGGGTCTGACTATGGCTACACCTTC	-	few	TRBV2	TRBJ1-2	12
CASKQTGLNTEAFF	TGTGCCAGCAAACAGACAGGGCTGAACACTGAAGCTTTCTTT	TRBD1	-	TRBV27	TRBJ1-1	14
CASSAGTSGYEQYF	TGTGCCAGCAGCGCCGGGACTAGCGGCTACGAGCAGTACTTC	TRBD2	-	TRBV9	TRBJ2-7	14
CASRFTGSSPLHF	TGTGCCAGCAGGTTCACAGGGAGTTCACCCCTCCACTTT	-	-	TRBV7-8	TRBJ1-6	13
CASTFDVAYGYTF	TGTGCCAGCACGTTCGACGTAGCCTATGGCTACACCTTC	-	once	TRBV6-6	TRBJ1-2	13
CASSYSVLGGVEKLFF	TGTGCCAGCAGTTACTCAGTTTTGGGTGGTGTAGAAAAACTGTTTTTT	-	-	TRBV6-5	TRBJ1-4	16
CASSNRGARLIAKNIQYF	TGTGCCAGTTCTAACAGGGGGGCGAGGCTCATAGCCAAAAACATTCAGTACTTC	TRBD1	few	TRBV19	TRBJ2-4	18
CASSQLPGTVNTEAFF	TGCGCCAGCAGCCAACTCCCCGGGACAGTGAACACTGAAGCTTTCTTT	TRBD1	-	TRBV5-1	TRBJ1-1	16
CASRSHTDTQYF	TGTGCCAGCAGATCCCACACAGATACGCAGTATTTT	-	-	TRBV6-5	TRBJ2-3	12
CASSRLTGDGSGYTF	TGTGCCAGCAGCCGCCTGACAGGGGACGGCAGTGGCTACACCTTC	TRBD1	once	TRBV5-6	TRBJ1-2	15
CASSHGQRVEAFF	TGTGCCAGCAGCCACGGACAGCGAGTTGAAGCTTTCTTT	-	-	TRBV7-9	TRBJ1-1	13
CASSQDPGGRWEQYF	TGCGCCAGCAGCCAAGATCCCGGGGGACGCTGGGAGCAGTACTTC	-	-	TRBV4-1	TRBJ2-7	15